Listed here are 29 T cell receptor beta chains from one sample, sequenced in a study of blood T cells in healthy people across ages. Next came a second PCR, run for about 7 to 11 cycles, which used a sample-barcoded 5' primer along with a J-beta primer mix. MiXCR was run by TCRdb on the 5' RACE reads, yielding one entry per CDR3 protein. The sample consists of roughly 650,000 distinct CDR3 sequences, about 30% of them appearing once. Sequenced material: blood. The receptor set was obtained from a woman older than 75 in good health.

There are many counts of this clonotype. The V and J genes are TRBV5-1 and TRBJ1-5; D is perhaps TRBD1 (5 bases). CDR1 and CDR2 (germline): SGHRS, YFSETQ. V was clipped by 0 bases and J by 6 bases, with 13 bases between them. This CDR3 has 15 amino acids. The CDR3: CASSLGSGGGQPQHF. CDR3 sequence (DNA): TGCGCCAGCAGCTTGGGATCTGGGGGAGGTCAGCCCCAGCATTTT. Using reference TRBV5-1 and TRBJ1-5 for the parts outside the CDR3, the full variable domain is KAGVTQTPRYLIKTRGQQVTLSCSPISGHRSVSWYQQTPGQGLQFLFEYFSETQRNKGNFPGRFSGRQFSNSRSEMNVSTLELGDSALYLCASSLGSGGGQPQHFGDGTRLSIL.

Of note for this clonotype: Being one base from a much bigger clone, this may be a read error. The chain carries TRBV5-1 and TRBJ2-1, with 7 bases aligning to TRBD1. Germline CDR1 is SGHRS and CDR2 is YFSETQ. The CDR3 loop spans 14 amino acids. This CDR3 reads CASGLGQPNNEQFF. The CDR3 DNA follows: TGCGCCAGCGGCTTGGGACAGCCGAACAATGAGCAGTTCTTC.

This clonotype came up many times. The V gene is TRBV30, the J gene TRBJ2-7; 9 bases agree with TRBD1. The length of the CDR3 is 15 residues. The germline CDR1 and CDR2 sequences are GTSNPN and SVGIG (reference sequence). V gave up 0 bases and J gave up 0 bases; unmatched junction bases: 3. In DNA, the CDR3 is TGTGCCTGGAGTGTTTGGACAGGGGACTCCTACGAGCAGTACTTC. It translates to CAWSVWTGDSYEQYF.

The chain combines TRBV29-1 with TRBJ1-1; D call uncertain. This CDR3 has 15 amino acids. From germline, CDR1 is SQVTM and CDR2 ANQGSEA. V lost 3 bases to trimming and J lost 1 base, with 15 bases between them. The CDR3 bases are TGCAGCGTTGATAGGCATGGCAGCTGGAACACTGAAGCTTTCTTT. Its translation: CSVDRHGSWNTEAFF.

To note about this clonotype: A much larger clone lies one base from this, so it may be a read error. V is TRBV10-3 and J is TRBJ2-3, with 11 bases aligning to TRBD2. There are 13 residues in the CDR3. The germline V gene has CDR1 ENHRY and CDR2 SYGVKD. CDR3 residues: CVIAGGGTDTQYF. CDR3 bases: TGTGTCATAGCGGGGGGGGGCACAGATACGCAGTATTTT.

This clonotype occurred many times. The chain has TRBV20-1 and TRBJ2-7, with D tentatively TRBD2 (7 bases). From germline, CDR1 is DFQATT and CDR2 SNEGSKA (reference sequence). V lost 4 bases to trimming and J lost 5 bases, with 18 bases between them. This CDR3 is 14 amino acids long. CDR3 sequence (DNA): TGCAGTGCTACCCCACAGGGAGGGTCCCACGAGCAGTACTTC. Its protein product is CSATPQGGSHEQYF.

The chain joins TRBV4-3 to TRBJ2-6; TRBD2 is a possible D gene (6 bases). The germline gives CDR1 LGHNA, CDR2 YSLEER. The germline V and J ends were trimmed by 0 bases and 2 bases, with 11 bases remaining between them. The CDR3 is 17 amino acids. In DNA form, the CDR3 reads TGCGCCAGCAGCCAAGATCGACGGGGGACTGGGGCCAACGTCCTGACTTTC. It encodes CASSQDRRGTGANVLTF.

This clonotype was counted at least ten times. The genes are TRBV4-1 and TRBJ2-3; D unclear. The V end lost 0 bases, the J end lost 4 bases, and 11 bases lay between the germline ends. CDR1 MGHRA and CDR2 YSYEKL come from the germline V gene. The CDR3 length is 15 residues. The CDR3 sequence is CASSQDGAGPDTQYF. The CDR3 bases are TGCGCCAGCAGCCAAGATGGAGCCGGCCCAGATACGCAGTATTTT.

As concerns this clonotype: Being one base from a much bigger clone, this may be a read error. The V gene is TRBV29-1, the J gene TRBJ1-2, with D unclear. CDR1 is SQVTM, CDR2 ANQGSEA, per germline. The CDR3 runs 11 residues. CDR3 sequence (DNA): TGCAGCGTTGCTGCTAACTATGGCTACATCTTC. This translates into CSVAANYGYIF.

This clonotype appeared once. The chain employs TRBV7-2 and TRBJ2-7; D not certain. Germline loops: CDR1 SGHTA, CDR2 FQGNSA. Trimming removed 1 base from V and 1 base from J, with 11 bases in between. The CDR3 spans 15 residues. Written as DNA, the CDR3 is TGTGCCAGCAGCTTAGGACGGATGGGATCCTACGAGCAGTACTTC. Translation: CASSLGRMGSYEQYF.

This chain uses TRBV12-3 or TRBV12-4 with TRBJ2-1; 13 bases are shared with TRBD2. The CDR3 contains 16 residues. Trimming took 3 bases from V and 9 from J; bases not matched to a gene: 8. CDR3 coding DNA: TGTGCCAGCAGTTTGTTTACTAGCGGGGGGGCTCGTGAGCAGTTCTTC. Its protein is CASSLFTSGGAREQFF.

Comments on this clonotype: One end of the junction fails to match germline, which may point to a read error. The chain recombines TRBV7-3 with TRBJ1-2; D is possibly TRBD1 (6 bases). Germline V gene data show CDR1 as SGHTA and CDR2 as FQGTGA. The CDR3 has 14 residues. CDR3 in amino acids: CARSISTGGDGYTF. The CDR3 DNA reads TGTGCCCGCAGCATCTCGACAGGAGGCGATGGCTACACCTTC.

The table lists this clonotype with a count of one. J is TRBJ1-5 and V is TRBV6-5, with TRBD1 matching 8 bases. V lost 4 bases, J lost 7 bases, and 9 bases stayed unmatched. This CDR3 contains 15 residues. The V gene's germline CDR1 is MNHEY and CDR2 SVGAGI. CDR3 region: CASSFPDRDAQPQHF. CDR3 in DNA: TGTGCCAGCAGTTTTCCGGACAGGGATGCCCAGCCCCAGCATTTT.

There are many counts of this clonotype. This chain joins TRBV27 and TRBJ1-6; a possible D gene is TRBD1 (5 bases). CDR1 and CDR2 (germline): MNHEY, SMNVEV (reference sequence). V was pared by 10 bases and J by 9 bases, with 16 bases between. This CDR3 spans 13 amino acids. For the CDR3, the DNA is TGTGCCACCACGTCGGGACCGACTTCACCCCTCCACTTT. Its protein is CATTSGPTSPLHF.

The chain combines TRBV20-1 with TRBJ2-1, with 10 nucleotides matching TRBD2. Germline V CDR1 and CDR2: DFQATT, SNEGSKA (reference sequence). V gave up 5 bases and J gave up 4 bases; unmatched junction bases: 11. This CDR3 has 16 amino acids. CDR3 in amino acids: CSADPLAGVRYNEQFF. CDR3 nucleotide sequence: TGCAGTGCTGATCCCCTAGCGGGAGTAAGGTACAATGAGCAGTTCTTC.

This clonotype was seen ten or more times. The chain is built from TRBV12-3 or TRBV12-4 and TRBJ2-7; tentative D call: TRBD1 (6 bases). This CDR3 is built from 13 residues. Deletions cut 3 bases from V and 3 bases from J, with 9 bases between. CDR3 sequence reads: CASSFSRGYEQYF. In DNA, the CDR3 is TGTGCCAGCAGTTTTAGCAGGGGCTACGAGCAGTACTTC.

This clonotype was counted many times. This chain links TRBV7-9 with TRBJ1-6; 7 bases fit TRBD1. Germline trimming cut 5 bases from V and 7 bases from J; bases unmatched to any gene: 8. Germline V gene lookup returns CDR1 SEHNR and CDR2 FQNEAQ (reference sequence). CDR3 length equals 15 residues. The CDR3 region has the DNA TGTGCCAGCAGCAGAGCTGGGACAGAAAATTCACCCCTCCACTTT. As protein: CASSRAGTENSPLHF.

This clonotype was counted many times. The chain couples TRBV9 to TRBJ2-7; a weak D match, TRBD1 (5 bases). V dropped 3 bases and J dropped 2 bases, with 12 bases sitting between them. The CDR3 contains 14 residues. Looked up from germline, CDR1 is SGDLS and CDR2 is YYNGEE. As DNA, the CDR3 is TGTGCCAGCAGCGGACGCAGGGTACCCTACGAGCAGTACTTC. It encodes CASSGRRVPYEQYF.

The sample holds many counts of this clonotype. The V call is TRBV4-2, the J call TRBJ1-1; 7 nucleotides agree with TRBD1. There are 16 residues in the CDR3. Germline V gene lookup returns CDR1 LGHNA and CDR2 YNFKEQ. Trimming removed 4 bases from V and 0 bases from J; junction bases left unmatched: 8. The CDR3 DNA is TGTGCCAGCAGCCCTCGGACAGGCGGAATGAACACTGAAGCTTTCTTT. It codes for CASSPRTGGMNTEAFF.

This clonotype appeared a few times. The chain uses TRBV7-9 and TRBJ2-7, with 8 positions matching TRBD2. The V gene's germline CDR1 is SEHNR and CDR2 FQNEAQ (reference sequence). The CDR3 is 19 residues long. The V gene end was trimmed by 0 bases and the J gene end by 6 bases; junction bases not matched to a gene: 19. CDR3 coding DNA: TGTGCCAGCAGCTTAGCGCGTCTCCAGCGGGGGAGCCGTAGGGTCGAGCAGTACTTC. This translates into CASSLARLQRGSRRVEQYF.

This clonotype was counted at least ten times. The rearrangement joins TRBV20-1 to TRBJ2-7, with D perhaps TRBD1 or TRBD2 (5 bases each). Trimming cost V 3 bases and J 2 bases, with 11 bases left between them. CDR1 DFQATT and CDR2 SNEGSKA come from the germline V gene (reference sequence). This CDR3 is built from 13 residues. The CDR3 spells CSASRGPAYEQYF. The CDR3 coding sequence is TGCAGTGCTAGTAGGGGACCCGCCTACGAGCAGTACTTC.

The table lists this clonotype with many counts. The CDR3 reads CASRMTESYEQYF. DNA for the CDR3: TGTGCCAGCCGGATGACAGAGTCCTACGAGCAGTACTTC. This rearrangement joins TRBV12-3 or TRBV12-4 to TRBJ2-7; a possible D gene is TRBD1 (5 bases). Trimming left V 8 bases short and J 1 base short, with 12 bases between. This CDR3 spans 13 amino acids.

V gene TRBV7-9 combines with J gene TRBJ2-7; D uncertain. V was pared by 1 base and J by 5 bases, with 6 bases between. Germline V gene data show CDR1 as SEHNR and CDR2 as FQNEAQ (reference sequence). The CDR3 loop spans 12 amino acids. The CDR3 DNA is TGTGCCAGCAGCTTAGGTTCGGACGAGCAGTACTTC. Amino acids: CASSLGSDEQYF. Looking up the rest from reference TRBV7-9 and TRBJ2-7 gives the full variable domain: DTGVSQNPRHKITKRGQNVTFRCDPISEHNRLYWYRQTLGQGPEFLTYFQNEAQLEKSRLLSDRFSAERPKGSFSTLEIQRTEQGDSAMYLCASSLGSDEQYFGPGTRLTVT.

This clonotype has ten or more counts. V is TRBV10-3 and J is TRBJ1-2, with a tentative D call TRBD1 (5 bases). The germline V gene encodes CDR1 ENHRY and CDR2 SYGVKD. The V and J ends lost 0 bases and 6 bases respectively, with 14 bases between them. This CDR3 contains 15 residues. In DNA, the CDR3 is TGTGCCATCAGTGAGTCGACGGGGACGCGTCATGGCTACACCTTC. This codes for CAISESTGTRHGYTF.

V and J are TRBV20-1 and TRBJ2-3, with 7 bases matching TRBD2. V lost 5 bases, J lost 3 bases, and 8 bases stayed unmatched. This CDR3 region has 14 residues. From germline, CDR1 is DFQATT and CDR2 SNEGSKA (reference sequence). The CDR3 nucleotides are TGCAGTGCTTATGCGGGAGTTGGGACAGATACGCAGTATTTT. It encodes CSAYAGVGTDTQYF.

In this sample, this clonotype turned up many times. This sequence joins TRBV20-1 and TRBJ2-1; TRBD1 matches 11 bases. There are 11 residues in the CDR3. In germline, CDR1 is DFQATT, CDR2 SNEGSKA (reference sequence). Losses at the gene ends were 3 bases for V and 14 bases for J; bases not matched to a gene: 3. The CDR3 is CSARSGQGEFF. DNA for the CDR3: TGCAGTGCTAGGTCGGGACAGGGGGAGTTCTTC.

Concerning this clonotype itself: This clone may be a read error of a much larger clone one base away. The chain is built from TRBV27 and TRBJ1-2; no firm D call. This CDR3 is built from 14 residues. Germline V gene data show CDR1 as MNHEY and CDR2 as SMNVEV (reference sequence). The CDR3 DNA reads as TGTACCAGCAGTTCGCGGGATCAGTCCGATGGCTACACCTTC. It is translated as CTSSSRDQSDGYTF.

Notes on this clonotype: This sequence may be a read error, since a much larger clone differs from it by one base. The chain uses TRBV11-2 and TRBJ2-1; 12 bases are a match to TRBD2. J gave up 8 bases and V 1 base, and 3 bases lay outside the gene matches. There are 15 residues in the CDR3. CDR1 and CDR2 from the germline V gene are SGHAT and FQNNGV. In nucleotides, the CDR3 is TGTGCCAGCAGCTTAGCCGGACTAGCGGGACATGAGCAGTTCTTC. Protein product: CASSLAGLAGHEQFF.

The table lists this clonotype with many counts. The V gene is TRBV6-1, the J gene TRBJ2-7; possibly TRBD2 for D (5 bases). V lost 6 bases to trimming and J lost 7 bases, with 10 bases between them. Germline V gene lookup returns CDR1 MNHNS and CDR2 SASEGT. CDR3 length: 11 residues. CDR3 nucleotide sequence: TGTGCCAGCAGGGGAGTGGCAGAGCAGTACTTC. This sequence encodes CASRGVAEQYF.